Presented here are 27 T cell receptor beta chains from one specimen sequenced in a study of blood T cells in healthy people across ages. Then a second PCR, running roughly 7 to 12 cycles, was carried out with a sample-barcoded 5' primer and a J-beta primer mix. A single record per CDR3 protein comes from TCRdb applying MiXCR to the 5' RACE reads. Altogether approximately 780,000 distinct CDR3 sequences are present, roughly 26% being singletons, with the ten largest covering under 3%. These data also formed part of another study, on T cells of mothers and their children.

Sequences were obtained from blood. These receptors were obtained from a boy between 10 and 17 years old in good health.

This clonotype has only a few counts. This rearrangement joins TRBV5-6 to TRBJ2-7; perhaps TRBD2 as D (6 bases). CDR3 length equals 15 residues. V was cut by 0 bases and J by 4 bases, with 14 bases left in between. Germline V lookup: CDR1 SGHDT, CDR2 YYEEEE. The DNA of the CDR3 is TGTGCCAGCAGCTTGGGACACTCGGCGGGATACGAGCAGTACTTC. It translates to CASSLGHSAGYEQYF.

This clonotype has only a few counts. The rearrangement uses TRBV5-1 and TRBJ2-1; D is perhaps TRBD2 (6 bases). Trimming left V 4 bases short and J 0 bases short, with 11 bases between. The CDR3 is made up of 15 amino acids. Germline V gene lookup returns CDR1 SGHRS and CDR2 YFSETQ. CDR3 DNA sequence: TGCGCCAGCAGCCGGGGGTCCAGCTCCTACAATGAGCAGTTCTTC. Residues: CASSRGSSSYNEQFF.

J is TRBJ2-6 and V is TRBV19; D is ambiguous. Germline V gene sequence: CDR1 LNHDA, CDR2 SQIVND (reference sequence). The CDR3 extends over 12 amino acids. Trimming took off 5 bases at V and 6 bases at J, with 5 bases between the two ends. CDR3 in amino acids: CASSYAANVLTF. Written as DNA, the CDR3 is TGTGCCAGTAGTTACGCGGCCAACGTCCTGACTTTC.

The chain uses TRBV7-9 and TRBJ2-1, with D maybe TRBD2 (5 bases). CDR3 size: 16 residues. Trimming pared 3 bases from V and 0 bases from J, leaving 12 bases between. Germline V lookup: CDR1 SEHNR, CDR2 FQNEAQ (reference sequence). The CDR3 loop reads CASSFRTASSYNEQFF. The CDR3 DNA sequence: TGTGCCAGCAGCTTCCGGACTGCGAGCTCCTACAATGAGCAGTTCTTC.

This clonotype has just a few counts. The rearrangement uses TRBV4-2 and TRBJ2-3; D is undetermined. Trimming pared 3 bases from V and 3 bases from J, leaving 13 bases between. This CDR3 spans 15 amino acids. The V gene's germline CDR1 is LGHNA and CDR2 YNFKEQ. In DNA form, the CDR3 reads TGTGCCAGCAGCCAGACCTCTGTAGAAACAGATACGCAGTATTTT. It translates to CASSQTSVETDTQYF.

This clonotype has only a few counts. This chain uses TRBV12-3 or TRBV12-4 with TRBJ2-6; D ambiguous. This CDR3 region has 15 residues. Between the trimmed V and J ends, which lost 6 bases and 0 bases, there was a span of 9 bases. The CDR3 coding sequence is TGTGCCAGCAGCCCTGGGGTCTCTGGGGCCAACGTCCTGACTTTC. This encodes CASSPGVSGANVLTF.

This clonotype was detected once. The V and J genes are TRBV7-9 and TRBJ2-7; D unclear. The germline V gene has CDR1 SEHNR and CDR2 FQNEAQ (reference sequence). V was shortened by 4 bases and J by 0 bases, with 13 bases between the two germline ends. The CDR3 runs 15 residues. CDR3 DNA sequence: TGTGCCAGCAGCTCCCCGGGTAGCAGCTCCTACGAGCAGTACTTC. Its translation is CASSSPGSSSYEQYF.

This clonotype was seen a single time. The chain has TRBV6-2 or TRBV6-3 and TRBJ2-2; the D gene is possibly TRBD2 (6 bases). This CDR3 region has 14 residues. Trimming cost V 6 bases and J 8 bases, with 16 bases left between them. Germline lookup yields CDR1 MNHEY and CDR2 SVGEGT. DNA of the CDR3: TGTGCCAGCAGCATTATTATTAGCGGAGGGGAGCTGTTTTTT. Translating it yields CASSIIISGGELFF.

The chain uses TRBV12-3 or TRBV12-4 and TRBJ2-5; the match to TRBD2 covers 7 bases. J lost 2 bases, V lost 5 bases, and 5 bases had no gene match. The length of the CDR3 is 14 residues. As DNA, the CDR3 is TGTGCCAGCAGTCCGGAAGCGGGGCAAGAGACCCAGTACTTC. Protein: CASSPEAGQETQYF.

This chain links TRBV5-5 with TRBJ1-1, with D perhaps TRBD1 (5 bases). V gave up 0 bases and J gave up 6 bases, with 12 bases separating them. The CDR3 consists of 14 residues. Germline V gene lookup returns CDR1 SGHKS and CDR2 YYEKEE (reference sequence). CDR3 in amino acids: CASSLVLGRAEAFF. The DNA of the CDR3 is TGTGCCAGCAGCTTGGTTTTAGGCAGGGCTGAAGCTTTCTTT.

The chain recombines TRBV10-3 with TRBJ2-7; 10 nucleotides align to TRBD1. Germline V gives CDR1 ENHRY, CDR2 SYGVKD. This CDR3 is 15 amino acids long. Trimming removed 6 bases from V and 3 bases from J; junction bases left unmatched: 8. The DNA of the CDR3 is TGTGCCATCAGCACAACCGGGACAGGGGTCTACGAGCAGTACTTC. This translates into CAISTTGTGVYEQYF.

The chain couples TRBV15 to TRBJ2-3; TRBD2 matches 9 bases. With 3 bases clipped from V and 4 bases from J, the junction kept 8 bases outside the gene matches. Germline CDR1 LNHNV, CDR2 YYDKDF (reference sequence). This CDR3 spans 16 amino acids. The CDR3 loop is CATSRLAGGVADTQYF. CDR3 in DNA: TGTGCCACCAGCAGGCTGGCGGGAGGGGTCGCAGATACGCAGTATTTT.

This clonotype occurred a few times. The CDR3 sequence is CASSYPTSHKAKNIQYF. In DNA form, the CDR3 reads TGTGCCAGCAGTTACCCTACTAGCCATAAGGCCAAAAACATTCAGTACTTC. The V and J genes are TRBV6-2 or TRBV6-3 and TRBJ2-4; a possible D gene is TRBD2 (6 bases). The ends were cut back, 2 bases at V and 1 base at J, with 15 bases in the middle. The CDR3 sequence is 17 residues long. Per germline, CDR1 MNHEY and CDR2 SVGEGT.

The CDR3 is CASSPEGYVEQFF. CDR3 sequence (DNA): TGTGCCAGCAGCCCCGAGGGTTATGTTGAGCAGTTCTTC. This chain uses TRBV7-9 with TRBJ2-1; tentative D call: TRBD2 (5 bases). CDR3 length: 13 amino acids. Trimming stripped 5 bases from V and 9 bases from J, with 14 bases between. Germline V gene sequence: CDR1 SEHNR, CDR2 FQNEAQ (reference sequence).

The chain carries TRBV7-8 and TRBJ2-1; D may be TRBD2 (6 bases). Germline assignment: CDR1 SGHVS and CDR2 FQNEAQ. The length of the CDR3 is 14 residues. V was cut by 5 bases and J by 10 bases, with 18 bases left in between. In DNA form, the CDR3 reads TGTGCCAGCAGCCCCATTCGGGAGCGGGTCGAGCAGTTCTTC. Its translation: CASSPIRERVEQFF.

The chain has TRBV7-2 and TRBJ1-2, with a weak D call TRBD1 (6 bases). Between the trimmed V and J ends, which lost 5 bases and 8 bases, there was a span of 15 bases. The CDR3 is 13 amino acids. The germline V gene encodes CDR1 SGHTA and CDR2 FQGNSA. CDR3 loop: CASSGTPYQGYTF. In DNA, the CDR3 is TGTGCCAGCAGCGGGACACCCTACCAGGGCTACACCTTC.

V usage is TRBV6-1 and J usage is TRBJ2-7, with 7 nucleotides matching TRBD1. Germline CDR1 reads MNHNS; CDR2 reads SASEGT. The CDR3 length is 12 residues. With V trimmed by 2 bases and J by 6 bases, 1 base remained unmatched. The CDR3 protein is CASSENRGEQYF. CDR3 DNA: TGTGCCAGCAGTGAAAACAGGGGCGAGCAGTACTTC.

The V and J genes are TRBV25-1 and TRBJ1-2; 7 bases fit TRBD1. V lost 3 bases to trimming and J lost 1 base; unmatched junction nucleotides: 14. Germline loops: CDR1 MGHDK, CDR2 SYGVNS. This CDR3 is 18 amino acids long. The CDR3, as DNA: TGTGCCAGCAGTGACCTCACCCTGGAGCAGGGGGTTAACTATGGCTACACCTTC. Its translation: CASSDLTLEQGVNYGYTF.

The chain has TRBV6-1 and TRBJ2-1, with D perhaps matching TRBD2 (6 bases). The assigned J gene may be wrong: the sequence end matches TRBJ2-7 better. CDR1 and CDR2 from the germline V gene are MNHNS and SASEGT. The CDR3 runs 16 residues. In DNA form, the CDR3 reads TGTGCCAGCAGTGAAGGCGTTCTTGGAGGGCCCTACGAGCAGTACTTC. As protein: CASSEGVLGGPYEQYF.

The chain has TRBV12-3 or TRBV12-4 and TRBJ1-1; 8 nucleotides agree with TRBD1. This CDR3 contains 13 residues. The junction had 2 bases not matched to a gene; V was cut back by 7 bases and J by 1 base. CDR3 residues: CASKGTGNTEAFF. As DNA, the CDR3 is TGTGCCAGCAAGGGGACAGGGAACACTGAAGCTTTCTTT.

V gene TRBV7-2 combines with J gene TRBJ2-1; D may be TRBD2 (5 bases). The CDR3 is 12 residues long. The germline gives CDR1 SGHTA, CDR2 FQGNSA. V dropped 1 base and J dropped 10 bases, with 8 bases sitting between them. CDR3 loop: CASSLVRVEQFF. CDR3 DNA: TGTGCCAGCAGCTTAGTGAGGGTCGAGCAGTTCTTC. Full variable domain (outside the CDR3, taken from reference TRBV7-2 and TRBJ2-1): GAGVSQSPSNKVTEKGKDVELRCDPISGHTALYWYRQSLGQGLEFLIYFQGNSAPDKSGLPSDRFSAERTGGSVSTLTIQRTQQEDSAVYLCASSLVRVEQFFGPGTRLTVL.

This rearrangement joins TRBV20-1 to TRBJ2-5, with D uncertain. Trimming left V 3 bases short and J 1 base short, with 6 bases between. Germline CDR1 and CDR2: DFQATT and SNEGSKA (reference sequence). This CDR3 is 12 amino acids long. The CDR3 is CSARPVQETQYF. DNA for the CDR3: TGCAGTGCTAGGCCAGTCCAAGAGACCCAGTACTTC.

Comments on this clonotype: The junction differs from germline at one of its ends, possibly a read error. The chain has TRBV14 and TRBJ2-7, with D hard to call. CDR1 is SGHDN, CDR2 FVKESK, per germline. CDR3 size: 11 residues. The CDR3 loop is CAGSQLYEQYF. The CDR3 bases are TGTGCCGGCAGCCAATTGTACGAGCAGTACTTC. Based on the CDR3 plus reference TRBV14 and TRBJ2-7, the full variable domain is EAGVTQFPSHSVIEKGQTVTLRCDPISGHDNLYWYRRVMGKEIKFLLHFVKESKQDESGMPNNRFLAERTGGTYSTLKVQPAELEDSGVYFCAGSQLYEQYFGPGTRLTVT.

Note on this clonotype: The junction and the germline gene differ at one end; a read error may be behind it. The genes are TRBV7-2 and TRBJ2-5, with 10 bases fitting TRBD2. The CDR3 covers 19 residues. Looked up from germline, CDR1 is SGHTA and CDR2 is FQGNSA. CDR3 bases: TGTGTCAGCAGCCCAACGCAAGGGCTAGCGGGGGTACGACAAGAGACCCAGTACTTC. Residues: CVSSPTQGLAGVRQETQYF.

The gene calls are TRBV7-9 and TRBJ1-2, with D perhaps matching TRBD1 (5 bases). The CDR3 runs to 12 residues. V was trimmed by 4 bases and J by 8 bases, leaving 11 bases between them. Germline lookup yields CDR1 SEHNR and CDR2 FQNEAQ (reference sequence). As DNA, the CDR3 is TGTGCCAGCAGCTCTCAGGGTTTGGGCTACACCTTC. Translating it yields CASSSQGLGYTF.

The table lists this clonotype with a few counts. The chain combines TRBV5-1 with TRBJ2-5; D perhaps matches TRBD2 (6 bases). The V end was cut by 4 bases, the J end by 1 base, with 17 bases between. This CDR3 comprises 16 residues. Germline assignment: CDR1 SGHRS and CDR2 YFSETQ. CDR3 sequence (DNA): TGCGCCAGCAGCACTAGCCACGCAGGATCCCAAGAGACCCAGTACTTC. It is translated as CASSTSHAGSQETQYF.

This clonotype was detected only a few times. The chain employs TRBV7-2 and TRBJ1-2; 8 positions agree with TRBD1. CDR1 is SGHTA, CDR2 FQGNSA, per germline. This CDR3 region has 13 residues. V gave up 3 bases and J gave up 8 bases; unmatched junction bases: 5. The CDR3: CASSFLPGGGYTF. The CDR3 region has the DNA TGTGCCAGCAGCTTTTTACCAGGGGGCGGCTACACCTTC.